These T cell receptor beta chains were read from a single sample in a study of regulatory T cells in long-lasting Graves disease. MiXCR, run by TCRdb on the multiplex PCR reads, gives a single entry per CDR3 protein. The sample has around 500,000 distinct CDR3 sequences, around 11% seen once; the top ten hold about 8.3%. The same data also contributed to another study, on T cells in Graves' hyperthyroidism and ophthalmopathy.

The sequencing used peripheral blood mononuclear cells (PBMCs), collected at new diagnosis, from a patient treated with antithyroid drugs. The receptors stem from a woman aged 25-40 years with Graves disease. Each CDR3 is given with its conserved first and last residue. A D gene is named only where the DNA matches it firmly. A clone size is listed for some rows: how often the clone was seen (once, few, many), or a class if it is expanded.

V	J	size	D	DNA	CDR3
TRBV18	TRBJ2-2	few	.	TGTGCCAGCTCATCAGGGTCCGCGAACACCGGGGAGCTGTGTTTT	CASSSGSANTGELCF
TRBV7-9	TRBJ2-3	many	.	TGTGCCAGCAGCTTAGGTCGTAGCGCTCCTAGCACAGATACGCAGTATTTT	CASSLGRSAPSTDTQYF
TRBV18	TRBJ2-7	.	.	TGTGCCAGCTCACCATCGGGGGTTTCTGTCCACGAGCAGTACTTC	CASSPSGVSVHEQYF
TRBV20-1	TRBJ2-7	many	TRBD2	TGCAGTGCTCCGGGACTAGCCCACGAGCAGTACTTC	CSAPGLAHEQYF
TRBV11-3	TRBJ2-1	.	TRBD1	TGTGCCAGCAGCAGCCGGGACAGAGATATCAATGAGCAGTTCTTC	CASSSRDRDINEQFF
TRBV7-8	TRBJ2-1	many	.	TGTGCCAGCAGCTTAGCCTCGGGCGGACACAATGAGCAGTTCTTC	CASSLASGGHNEQFF
TRBV6-5	TRBJ1-2	many	.	TGTGCCAGCAGTTCTGACAAATGGACCTCCTATGGCTACACCTTC	CASSSDKWTSYGYTF
TRBV7-2	TRBJ2-5	many	.	TGTGCCAGCAGCTTGGGGGCGATGGAAGAGACCCAGTACTTC	CASSLGAMEETQYF
TRBV20-1	TRBJ2-7	.	.	TGCAGTGCTAGAGATAGGGCCGTTGCCTACGAGCAGTACTTC	CSARDRAVAYEQYF
TRBV5-8	TRBJ1-1	few	.	TGTGCCAGCAGCTTGGGGTTCACATCTGGGGCTTTCTTT	CASSLGFTSGAFF
TRBV28	TRBJ2-7	many	.	TGTGCCAGCAGTCAAGGCAGGCGGAGCGAGCAGTACTTC	CASSQGRRSEQYF
TRBV12-3/TRBV12-4	TRBJ1-1	many	TRBD1	TGTGCCAGCAGTATAGGGACAGTCACTGAAGCTTTCTTT	CASSIGTVTEAFF
TRBV20-1	TRBJ2-7	many	TRBD2	TGCAGTGCTGAACCCCTAGCGGGCAGGGAGCAGTACTTC	CSAEPLAGREQYF
TRBV6-1	TRBJ2-6	many	.	TGTGCCAGCACCGTCCACCGGACAGAGAGCTCTGGGGCCAACGTCCTGACTTTC	CASTVHRTESSGANVLTF
TRBV24-1	TRBJ2-4	.	.	TGTGCCACCAGTGATCCAGGGACCGACGGTGGGCGGAACATTCAGTACTTC	CATSDPGTDGGRNIQYF
TRBV6-7	TRBJ2-7	many	TRBD1	TGTGCCAGCAGTTACAAAGCGACGGACAGGAGCTCCTACGAGCAGTACTTC	CASSYKATDRSSYEQYF
TRBV2	TRBJ1-5	many	.	TGTGCCAGCAGTGGACAAGCTCGTAATCAGCCCCAGCATTTT	CASSGQARNQPQHF
TRBV20-1	TRBJ1-1	many	.	TGCAGTGCTAGTGAAGCACCGTTTCTGAACACTGAAGCTTTCTTT	CSASEAPFLNTEAFF
TRBV18	TRBJ2-7	.	.	TGTGCCAGCTCACTAGGTTGTGACTACGAGCAGTACTTC	CASSLGCDYEQYF
TRBV20-1	TRBJ2-1	few	TRBD2	TGCAGTGCTAGAGGTGGACCGGGACTAGCGGGAGAAGGATACAATGAGCAGTTCTTC	CSARGGPGLAGEGYNEQFF
TRBV28	TRBJ1-3	many	TRBD1	TGTGCCAGCAGTGCCAGACAGGGGACCTTAAACACCATATATTTT	CASSARQGTLNTIYF
TRBV20-1	TRBJ2-1	many	TRBD2	TGCAGTGCTCCTGGACTAGCGGGGCTCTCGAGTGAGCAGTTCTTC	CSAPGLAGLSSEQFF
TRBV28	TRBJ1-2	.	TRBD1	TGTGCCAGCAGAGCAAGCGACAGGGGCTACTATGGCTACACCTTC	CASRASDRGYYGYTF
TRBV5-1	TRBJ1-1	many	TRBD1	TGCGCCAGCAGCTTGGGCGACAGGGGTAGGACTGAAGCTTTCTTT	CASSLGDRGRTEAFF
TRBV15	TRBJ1-1	many	TRBD1	TGTGCCACCAGCCTCCCGGGGACAGGTGAAGCTTTCTTT	CATSLPGTGEAFF
TRBV7-9	TRBJ1-3	many	TRBD1	TGTGCCAGCAGCTCAGGACAGGGAGCGGAGAATTTT	CASSSGQGAENF
TRBV2	TRBJ1-1	many	.	TGTGCCAGCAGGGTGGGCAGAGAGAACACTGAAGCTTTCTTT	CASRVGRENTEAFF
TRBV7-9	TRBJ2-7	many	TRBD2	TGTGCCAGCAGCTTCGGACTAGCTCTATACGAGCAGTACTTC	CASSFGLALYEQYF
TRBV28	TRBJ2-2	many	.	TGTGCCAGCAGTATCAACACCGGGGAGCTGTTTTTT	CASSINTGELFF
TRBV20-1	TRBJ2-5	.	.	TGCAGTGCTAGAGGCAGCCCGGAAGAGACCCAGTACTTC	CSARGSPEETQYF
TRBV6-1	TRBJ2-2	.	.	TGTGCCAGCAGTCCGTGGCGCGGAAACACCGGGGAGCTGTTTTTT	CASSPWRGNTGELFF
TRBV30	TRBJ2-7	many	TRBD1	TGTGCCTGGAGTGTAACGATTCGGGACAGGGGTGGCGACGAGCAGTACTTC	CAWSVTIRDRGGDEQYF
TRBV6-5	TRBJ2-1	few	TRBD1	TGTGCCAGCAGTTACTCGGGACAGGCCCCTAATGAGCAGTTCTTC	CASSYSGQAPNEQFF
TRBV24-1	TRBJ2-6	.	.	TGTGCCACCAGTCTATCCGGTCCTGGGGCCAACGTCCTGACTTTC	CATSLSGPGANVLTF
TRBV14	TRBJ2-3	many	TRBD2	TGTGCCAGCAGCCAAGATTATAGATGGGTCACTAGCGGCACACGAGGGAGCACAGATACGCAGTATTTT	CASSQDYRWVTSGTRGSTDTQYF
TRBV9	TRBJ1-2	.	TRBD1	TGTGCCAGCAGCGTAGGTGGACAGGCGCGCCCCAATGGCTACACCTTC	CASSVGGQARPNGYTF
TRBV20-1	TRBJ1-1	.	TRBD1	TGCAGTGCTAGGGTAATGGACAGGGCGAACACTGAAGCTTTCTTT	CSARVMDRANTEAFF
TRBV7-9	TRBJ1-2	many	.	TGTGCCAGCAGCCCACGGGGGCGAGACAACTATGGCTACACCTTC	CASSPRGRDNYGYTF
TRBV19	TRBJ1-3	many	.	TGTGCCAGTAGTATCGGGCGGGCGTCTGGAAACACCATATATTTT	CASSIGRASGNTIYF
TRBV5-6	TRBJ2-1	many	.	TGTGCCAGCAGTAAGCACGGAAACGCGAATGAGCAGTTCTTC	CASSKHGNANEQFF
TRBV4-3	TRBJ1-4	many	TRBD1	TGCGCCAGCAGCCAAGATCGGGGTGGGACAGGGAATGAAAAACTGTTTTTT	CASSQDRGGTGNEKLFF
TRBV5-1	TRBJ2-7	many	TRBD2	TGCGCCAGCAGGCGGGGACTAGCGGCCTACGAGCAGTACTTC	CASRRGLAAYEQYF
TRBV6-2/TRBV6-3	TRBJ1-4	.	.	TGTGCCAGCAACCCCGGGACGGGGGGTTTAAGGGAAAAACTGTTTTTT	CASNPGTGGLREKLFF
TRBV5-4	TRBJ2-4	.	.	TGTGCCAGCAGCTGGGCCGGGACTCTCATTCAGTACTTC	CASSWAGTLIQYF
TRBV20-1	TRBJ2-7	many	TRBD2	TGCAGTGCTAGCGCGCGGGAGGGCCCTATCTACGAGCAGTACTTC	CSASAREGPIYEQYF
TRBV18	TRBJ1-1	.	TRBD1	TGTGCCAGCTCACCGGGACCGGGACAGAGTGAAGCTTTCTTT	CASSPGPGQSEAFF
TRBV7-9	TRBJ2-2	many	.	TGTGCCAGCAGCTTAGGACCCAGCACCGGGGAGCTGTTTTTT	CASSLGPSTGELFF
TRBV10-2	TRBJ2-2	.	TRBD2	TGCGCCAGCAGTGAGTCCGGACTAGCGGGAGTCGTTTTGACCGGGGAGCTGTTTTTT	CASSESGLAGVVLTGELFF
TRBV6-1	TRBJ1-2	many	TRBD1	TGTGCCAGCAATCCCGGGACAGGGGCCAGCTATGGCTACACCTTC	CASNPGTGASYGYTF
TRBV6-5	TRBJ1-5	few	.	TGTGCCAGCAGTTACAGACGGGGGGAGCCCCAGCATTTT	CASSYRRGEPQHF
TRBV7-8	TRBJ1-1	.	.	TGTGCCAGCAGCCCGTTACTGCTGCGAGCTTTCTTT	CASSPLLLRAFF
TRBV5-1	TRBJ2-7	.	.	TGCGCCAGCAGCTTGCGGGTCGATTACGAGCAGTACTTC	CASSLRVDYEQYF
TRBV20-1	TRBJ2-7	.	TRBD2	TGCAGTGCTAGAGAAGTCGGGGGACTAGCGGGATCTGACGGGCAGTACTTC	CSAREVGGLAGSDGQYF
TRBV5-5	TRBJ2-7	many	.	TGTGCCAGCAGCTTACAGTCTATCACCTACGAGCAGTACTTC	CASSLQSITYEQYF
TRBV6-9	TRBJ2-7	many	.	TGTGCCAGCAGTTCCCAGGGGATCAACTACGAGCAGTACTTC	CASSSQGINYEQYF
TRBV6-1	TRBJ2-7	many	.	TGTGCCAGCAGTACCGCACTCGGGGGAACCTACGAGCAGTACTTC	CASSTALGGTYEQYF
TRBV7-3	TRBJ1-5	few	.	TGTGCCAGCAGCTTAAAAGGGGGACAGCCCCAGCATTTT	CASSLKGGQPQHF
TRBV10-3	TRBJ2-2	.	.	TGTGCCATCAGTGACGAGAACACCGGGGAGCTGTTTTTT	CAISDENTGELFF